These 5 T cell receptor beta chains originate from one sample sequenced in a study of blood T cell repertoires in COVID-19. Using immunoSEQ multiplex PCR, the repertoire was profiled, and TCRdb retains in-frame clones only, with some absent. The table shows roughly 70,000 clones, with around 92% occurring only once. Sequences were obtained from peripheral blood. These receptors all come from a human donor with active COVID-19. The donor label of this sample is uncertain.

This clone was detected only a few times. This sequence joins TRBV7-9 and TRBJ2-3; a weak D match, TRBD2 (5 bases). Trimming shortened V by 3 bases and J by 1 base, and 8 bases separated the two germline ends. Germline lookup yields CDR1 SEHNR and CDR2 FQNEAQ (reference sequence). The CDR3 length is 14 residues. The chain's CDR3 is CASSFGSGTDTQYF. As DNA, the CDR3 is TGTGCCAGCAGCTTCGGTAGCGGCACAGATACGCAGTATTTT.

The rearrangement uses TRBV29-1 and TRBJ2-7; tentative D call: TRBD1 (6 bases). V dropped 7 bases and J dropped 2 bases, with 15 bases sitting between them. Germline V gives CDR1 SQVTM, CDR2 ANQGSEA. The CDR3 runs 13 residues. The CDR3 sequence: CSAKRQGTYEQYF. The CDR3 DNA reads as TGCAGCGCAAAGAGGCAGGGGACCTACGAGCAGTACTTC.

This rearrangement joins TRBV5-6 to TRBJ2-6; a possible D gene is TRBD1 (5 bases). CDR1 SGHDT and CDR2 YYEEEE come from the germline V gene. Trimming cost V 4 bases and J 4 bases, with 12 bases left between them. The CDR3 consists of 15 residues. DNA for the CDR3: TGTGCCAGCAGCCTCAGGGTCTACGGGGCCAACGTCCTGACTTTC. It is translated as CASSLRVYGANVLTF.

This chain joins TRBV11-3 and TRBJ2-3, with 9 bases fitting TRBD2. V shed 5 bases, J shed 3 bases, and the junction held 9 bases outside the gene matches. CDR3 size: 16 residues. Germline CDR1 SGHNT, CDR2 YENEEA. The CDR3 region is CASSPGRSGRTDTQYF. DNA for the CDR3: TGTGCCAGCAGCCCCGGGAGGAGCGGGAGGACAGATACGCAGTATTTT.

The genes are TRBV30 and TRBJ2-3, with 15 positions matching TRBD2. The CDR3 has 16 residues. Germline values: CDR1 GTSNPN, CDR2 SVGIG (reference sequence). J was trimmed by 3 bases and V by 2 bases; bases with no gene match: 3. CDR3 in amino acids: CAWSPGLAGGTDTQYF. DNA of the CDR3: TGTGCCTGGAGTCCCGGACTAGCGGGAGGGACAGATACGCAGTATTTT.